The next 20 T cell receptor beta chains were all read from a single sample in a study of blood T cell repertoires in COVID-19. Sequenced by immunoSEQ multiplex PCR; TCRdb stores in-frame clones only, minus some. The data hold about 64,000 clones, with roughly 88% observed a single time. The material sequenced was peripheral blood. These receptors originate from a man aged 70 or older with acute or convalescent COVID-19.

The V call is TRBV12-5, the J call TRBJ2-1; TRBD1 aligns across 7 bases. The CDR3 runs 17 residues. The V gene end was trimmed by 1 base and the J gene end by 6 bases; junction bases not matched to a gene: 12. Germline V gives CDR1 LGHNT, CDR2 FRNRAP. In DNA form, the CDR3 reads TGTGCTAGTGGTTTGGGTCCCCTCTCGACAGGGTTCAATGAGCAGTTCTTC. This translates into CASGLGPLSTGFNEQFF.

This chain links TRBV29-1 with TRBJ2-2; 9 positions agree with TRBD1. The CDR3 covers 14 residues. Unmatched junction bases numbered 4, after V lost 6 bases and J lost 2 bases. The germline V gene has CDR1 SQVTM and CDR2 ANQGSEA. CDR3 sequence: CSVWDRVNTGELFF. The DNA of the CDR3 is TGCAGCGTCTGGGACAGGGTTAACACCGGGGAGCTGTTTTTT.

V and J are TRBV6-1 and TRBJ1-6; 8 positions agree with TRBD1. Per the germline V gene, CDR1 is MNHNS and CDR2 is SASEGT. CDR3 length equals 15 residues. V trimming: 4 bases; J trimming: 9 bases; junction bases outside the gene matches: 8. The chain's CDR3 is CASSAMTGESSPLHF. The DNA of the CDR3 is TGTGCCAGCAGTGCTATGACAGGGGAATCTTCACCCCTCCACTTT.

The chain recombines TRBV19 with TRBJ2-1; D is perhaps TRBD2 (6 bases). V was cut by 6 bases and J by 5 bases, with 20 bases left in between. The CDR3 covers 16 residues. Germline loops: CDR1 LNHDA, CDR2 SQIVND (reference sequence). The CDR3 is CASRGRGGLLNNEQFF. The CDR3 bases are TGTGCCAGTAGGGGGCGGGGCGGGCTCCTAAACAATGAGCAGTTCTTC.

The rearrangement uses TRBV18 and TRBJ2-2; no clear D. The CDR3 runs 13 residues. Looked up from germline, CDR1 is KGHSH and CDR2 is LQKENI. V gave up 1 base and J gave up 5 bases, with 5 bases separating them. Here the CDR3 DNA reads TGTGCCAGCTCACCACGGCCAACCGGGGAGCTGTTTTTT. Translation gives CASSPRPTGELFF.

This clone was seen more than once but under ten times. The CDR3 DNA is TGTGCCAGCAGTTTATACGGACAGGGGGCTTACAATCAGCCCCAGCATTTT. This translates into CASSLYGQGAYNQPQHF. The chain has TRBV28 and TRBJ1-5; 11 nucleotides agree with TRBD1. Germline V gene lookup returns CDR1 MDHEN and CDR2 SYDVKM. This CDR3 is 17 amino acids long. The ends lost 1 base at V and 3 bases at J; junction bases unmatched: 5.

The V call is TRBV19, the J call TRBJ1-5, with 8 positions matching TRBD1. Trimming took 6 bases from V and 0 from J; bases not matched to a gene: 13. This CDR3 region has 18 residues. Germline V gene data show CDR1 as LNHDA and CDR2 as SQIVND (reference sequence). CDR3 region: CASRPGQEKSYSNQPQHF. CDR3 sequence (DNA): TGTGCCAGTAGACCGGGACAGGAGAAGAGCTATAGCAATCAGCCCCAGCATTTT.

The gene calls are TRBV2 and TRBJ1-2, with D maybe TRBD1 (5 bases). The germline V gene encodes CDR1 SNHLY and CDR2 FYNNEI. Trimming removed 7 bases at V and 3 bases at J, with 9 bases between. The length of the CDR3 is 12 residues. In nucleotides, the CDR3 is TGTGCCAGCATGCGGGGGGACTATGGCTACACCTTC. It specifies CASMRGDYGYTF.

The chain combines TRBV11-2 with TRBJ2-1; possible D gene TRBD2, 5 bases. Trimming shortened V by 4 bases and J by 10 bases, and 17 bases separated the two germline ends. The germline V gene has CDR1 SGHAT and CDR2 FQNNGV. CDR3 length: 14 amino acids. CDR3 amino acids: CASSSPRGPKEQFF. CDR3 nucleotides: TGTGCCAGCAGCTCCCCCCGGGGTCCCAAGGAGCAGTTCTTC.

J is TRBJ1-1 and V is TRBV15; possibly TRBD1 for D (5 bases). The CDR3 has 13 residues. CDR1 is LNHNV and CDR2 is YYDKDF in the germline V gene (reference sequence). V was clipped by 5 bases and J by 4 bases, with 11 bases between them. CDR3 protein: CATSQTGGTEAFF. The DNA of the CDR3 is TGTGCCACCAGCCAGACGGGGGGCACTGAAGCTTTCTTT.

The rearrangement uses TRBV7-9 and TRBJ1-6, with D possibly matching TRBD1 (6 bases). CDR1 is SEHNR, CDR2 FQNEAQ, per germline (reference sequence). This CDR3 is 14 amino acids long. V dropped 5 bases and J dropped 9 bases, with 14 bases sitting between them. The CDR3 DNA follows: TGTGCCAGCAGCCCCAGGGAGGGGGTTTCACCCCTCCACTTT. Protein: CASSPREGVSPLHF. Based on the CDR3 plus reference TRBV7-9 and TRBJ1-6, the full variable domain is DTGVSQNPRHKITKRGQNVTFRCDPISEHNRLYWYRQTLGQGPEFLTYFQNEAQLEKSRLLSDRFSAERPKGSFSTLEIQRTEQGDSAMYLCASSPREGVSPLHFGNGTRLTVT.

CDR3 bases: TGTGCCAGCAGTCCACAGGGGGCTACGAACACTGAAGCTTTCTTT. Translating gives CASSPQGATNTEAFF. The rearrangement uses TRBV2 and TRBJ1-1; TRBD1 matches 9 bases. V lost 5 bases, J lost 1 base, and 5 bases stayed unmatched. The V gene's germline CDR1 is SNHLY and CDR2 FYNNEI. CDR3 length equals 15 residues.

The genes are TRBV7-2 and TRBJ1-1; perhaps TRBD1 as D (5 bases). V lost 5 bases, J lost 0 bases, and 13 bases lay in between. This CDR3 region has 15 residues. The germline V gene encodes CDR1 SGHTA and CDR2 FQGNSA. CDR3 sequence reads: CASSQRPGLNTEAFF. CDR3 sequence (DNA): TGTGCCAGCAGCCAGAGACCAGGGTTGAACACTGAAGCTTTCTTT.

The CDR3 DNA follows: TGTGCCAGCAGCCACCGGGACAGTAATGAAAAACTGTTTTTT. It yields the protein CASSHRDSNEKLFF. The genes are TRBV5-6 and TRBJ1-4, with 7 bases fitting TRBD1. Germline CDR1 SGHDT, CDR2 YYEEEE. The J segment lost 4 bases and the V segment lost 4 bases, leaving 4 bases of the junction unmatched. This CDR3 region has 14 residues.

J is TRBJ1-3 and V is TRBV29-1; the D is unclear. Germline loops: CDR1 SQVTM, CDR2 ANQGSEA. V gave up 4 bases and J gave up 0 bases, with 19 bases separating them. This CDR3 contains 17 residues. CDR3 DNA sequence: TGCAGCGTTGTTGGGTTTAGGGAGGGCTCCTCTGGAAACACCATATATTTT. This encodes CSVVGFREGSSGNTIYF. The whole variable domain, filled in from reference TRBV29-1 and TRBJ1-3, reads SAVISQKPSRDICQRGTSLTIQCQVDSQVTMMFWYRQQPGQSLTLIATANQGSEATYESGFVIDKFPISRPNLTFSTLTVSNMSPEDSSIYLCSVVGFREGSSGNTIYFGEGSWLTVV.

V gene TRBV2 combines with J gene TRBJ1-2, with D possibly TRBD1 on 5 matching bases. Trimming stripped 4 bases from V and 0 bases from J, with 9 bases between. Germline CDR1 and CDR2: SNHLY and FYNNEI. The CDR3 length is 14 residues. In nucleotides, the CDR3 is TGTGCCAGCAGTGTCGGGGGATCTAACTATGGCTACACCTTC. Encoded protein: CASSVGGSNYGYTF.

V is TRBV28 and J is TRBJ2-1, with TRBD2 identical over 7 bases. The CDR3 contains 16 residues. Germline CDR1 reads MDHEN; CDR2 reads SYDVKM. V was clipped by 8 bases and J by 1 base; unmatched bases: 11. CDR3 DNA: TGTGCCAGCTTCGGACTAGTGGGGGTTTCCTACAATGAGCAGTTCTTC. Translation gives CASFGLVGVSYNEQFF.

The V call is TRBV28, the J call TRBJ1-4, with D unclear. There are 16 residues in the CDR3. The germline V gene encodes CDR1 MDHEN and CDR2 SYDVKM. V was shortened by 3 bases and J by 5 bases, with 16 bases between the two germline ends. Here the CDR3 reads CASSFFNKAGNEKLFF. CDR3 sequence (DNA): TGTGCCAGCAGTTTTTTCAATAAGGCGGGCAATGAAAAACTGTTTTTT.

V and J are TRBV28 and TRBJ2-3; a weak D match, TRBD1 (5 bases). The V gene's germline CDR1 is MDHEN and CDR2 SYDVKM. The length of the CDR3 is 14 residues. The V end was cut by 6 bases, the J end by 5 bases, with 15 bases between. The CDR3 region is CASRRPPRGDTQYF. The CDR3 coding sequence is TGTGCCAGCAGGCGACCTCCTAGGGGAGATACGCAGTATTTT.

The CDR3 nucleotides are TGTGCCACCAGCAGAGCAGCGGGGCAGGGTGGTCCTCTTCCCTATGGCTACACCTTC. As protein: CATSRAAGQGGPLPYGYTF. The gene calls are TRBV15 and TRBJ1-2; D is possibly TRBD1 (5 bases). The CDR3 extends over 19 amino acids. Trimming shortened V by 1 base and J by 4 bases, and 25 bases separated the two germline ends. Germline-derived CDR1 and CDR2 are LNHNV and YYDKDF (reference sequence).